This TCR beta chain appears in the sequencing data of a study of blood T cell repertoires in COVID-19. In the study overall: Both acute and convalescent COVID-19 samples were obtained from the United States, Italy and Spain. Sources were T cells, B-cell-depleted T cells, or PBMCs; the material itself was cDNA or gDNA.

This CDR3 region has 15 residues. CDR1 and CDR2 from the germline V gene are SGHVS and FQNEAQ. The trim removed 5 bases at V and 7 bases at J, leaving 13 bases unmatched. As handled by the study authors: How many nucleated cells were present was estimated from reference gene primer amplification. Profiling relied on immunoSEQ multiplex PCR, and the TCRdb table lists in-frame clones only, not all of them. V and J calls and clone size come straight from that table; D and trimming were deduced from the DNA. Here the sample spans 200,000 to 250,000 clones, approximately 84% being singletons. This TCR came from a man in his fifties who had recovered from COVID-19. The sequenced sample was peripheral blood. This chain uses TRBV7-8 with TRBJ2-7; 8 positions match TRBD1. CDR3 in DNA: TGTGCCAGCAGCCTGACAGGGGCGGCGACGAAGGAGCAGTACTTC. This sequence encodes CASSLTGAATKEQYF.